This T cell receptor (beta chain) came from a study of beta chain features in type 1 diabetes. On this clone: The antigen is not known.

Study-wide points: Any HLA effect on TCRB rearrangement was left unresolved by small sub-analyses. Patients and controls would be equally affected if PCR favored shorter templates. Insertions were fewer and deletions more numerous at VDJ junctions in type 1 diabetes patients.

The sequenced template was cDNA made from the entire isolated RNA. TCRdb's table, derived via immunoSEQ multiplex PCR, lists solely in-frame clones and lacks some. Among around 350,000 clones listed, about 12% were seen once. V lost 2 bases to trimming and J lost 12 bases, with 14 bases between them. This CDR3 is built from 13 residues. In germline, CDR1 is MNHNS, CDR2 SASEGT. Sequenced sample: naive CD4+ T cells from blood. The chain is built from TRBV6-1 and TRBJ2-1; D unresolved. This TCR derives from a man younger than 35 in good health. This chain's CDR3 is CASSESRWAGQFF. DNA for the CDR3: TGTGCCAGCAGTGAATCTCGATGGGCAGGGCAGTTCTTC.